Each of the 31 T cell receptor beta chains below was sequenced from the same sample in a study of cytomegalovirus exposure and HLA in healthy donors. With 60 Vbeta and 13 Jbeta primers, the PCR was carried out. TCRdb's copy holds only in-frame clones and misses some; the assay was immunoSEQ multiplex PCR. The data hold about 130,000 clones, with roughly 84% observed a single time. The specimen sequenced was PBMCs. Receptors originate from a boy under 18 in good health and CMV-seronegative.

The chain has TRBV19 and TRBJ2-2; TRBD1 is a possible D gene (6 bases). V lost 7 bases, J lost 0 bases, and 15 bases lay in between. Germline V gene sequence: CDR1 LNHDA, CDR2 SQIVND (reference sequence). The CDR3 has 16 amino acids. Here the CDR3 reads CASTTGFSANTGELFF. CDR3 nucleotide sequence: TGTGCCAGTACGACAGGTTTCTCCGCGAACACCGGGGAGCTGTTTTTT. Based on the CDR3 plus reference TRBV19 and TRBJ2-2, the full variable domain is DGGITQSPKYLFRKEGQNVTLSCEQNLNHDAMYWYRQDPGQGLRLIYYSQIVNDFQKGDIAEGYSVSREKKESFPLTVTSAQKNPTAFYLCASTTGFSANTGELFFGEGSRLTVL.

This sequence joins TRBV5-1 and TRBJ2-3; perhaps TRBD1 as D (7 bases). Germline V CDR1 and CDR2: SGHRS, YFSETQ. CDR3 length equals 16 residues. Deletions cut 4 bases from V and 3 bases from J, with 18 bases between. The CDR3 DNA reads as TGCGCCAGCAGCCTCGGGACAGCACTAGCAACAGATACGCAGTATTTT. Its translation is CASSLGTALATDTQYF.

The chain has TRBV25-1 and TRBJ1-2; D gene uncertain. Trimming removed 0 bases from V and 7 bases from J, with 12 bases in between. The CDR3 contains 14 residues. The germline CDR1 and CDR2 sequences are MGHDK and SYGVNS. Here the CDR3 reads CASSEYEGIGGYTF. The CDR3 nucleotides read TGTGCCAGCAGTGAATATGAGGGTATAGGTGGCTACACCTTC.

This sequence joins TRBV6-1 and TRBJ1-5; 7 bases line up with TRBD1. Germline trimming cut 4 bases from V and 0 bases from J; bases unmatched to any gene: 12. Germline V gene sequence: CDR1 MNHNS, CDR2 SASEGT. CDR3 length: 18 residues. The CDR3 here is CASSGGTRTGLSNQPQHF. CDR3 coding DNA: TGTGCCAGCAGTGGAGGAACGCGGACAGGCCTTAGCAATCAGCCCCAGCATTTT.

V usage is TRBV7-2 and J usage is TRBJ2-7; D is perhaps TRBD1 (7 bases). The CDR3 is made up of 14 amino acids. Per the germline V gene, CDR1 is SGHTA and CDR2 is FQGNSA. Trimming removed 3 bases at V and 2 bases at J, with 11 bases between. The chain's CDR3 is CASSFGGQPYEQYF. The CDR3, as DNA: TGTGCCAGCAGCTTCGGGGGACAGCCCTACGAGCAGTACTTC.

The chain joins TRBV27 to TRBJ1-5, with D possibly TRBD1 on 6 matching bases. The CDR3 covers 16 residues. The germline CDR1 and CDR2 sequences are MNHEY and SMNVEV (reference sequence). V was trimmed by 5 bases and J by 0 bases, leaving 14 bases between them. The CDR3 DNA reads TGTGCCAGCAGTCCGACAGGTCTGGTTAGCAATCAGCCCCAGCATTTT. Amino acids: CASSPTGLVSNQPQHF.

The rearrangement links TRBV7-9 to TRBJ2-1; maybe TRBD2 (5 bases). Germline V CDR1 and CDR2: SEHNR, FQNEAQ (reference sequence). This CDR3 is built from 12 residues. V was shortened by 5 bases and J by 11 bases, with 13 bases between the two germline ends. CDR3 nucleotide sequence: TGTGCCAGCAGCCCTCCGGAGGCCAAGCAGTTCTTC. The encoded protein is CASSPPEAKQFF.

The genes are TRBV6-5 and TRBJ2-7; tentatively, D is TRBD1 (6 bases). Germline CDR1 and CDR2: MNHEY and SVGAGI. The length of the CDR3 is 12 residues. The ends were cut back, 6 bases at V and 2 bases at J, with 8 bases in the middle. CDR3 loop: CASRQGTYEQYF. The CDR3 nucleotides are TGTGCCAGCAGACAGGGTACCTACGAGCAGTACTTC.

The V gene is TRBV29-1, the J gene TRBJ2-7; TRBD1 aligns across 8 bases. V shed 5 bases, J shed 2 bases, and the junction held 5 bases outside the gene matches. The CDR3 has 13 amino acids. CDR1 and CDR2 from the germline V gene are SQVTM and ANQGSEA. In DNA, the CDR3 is TGCAGCGTTCGGACAGGGCCCCCCTACGAGCAGTACTTC. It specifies CSVRTGPPYEQYF.

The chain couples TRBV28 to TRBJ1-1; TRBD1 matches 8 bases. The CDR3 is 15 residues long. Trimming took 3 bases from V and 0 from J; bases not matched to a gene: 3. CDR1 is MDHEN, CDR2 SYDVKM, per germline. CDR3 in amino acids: CASSLQGALNTEAFF. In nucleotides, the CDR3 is TGTGCCAGCAGTTTGCAGGGGGCATTGAACACTGAAGCTTTCTTT.

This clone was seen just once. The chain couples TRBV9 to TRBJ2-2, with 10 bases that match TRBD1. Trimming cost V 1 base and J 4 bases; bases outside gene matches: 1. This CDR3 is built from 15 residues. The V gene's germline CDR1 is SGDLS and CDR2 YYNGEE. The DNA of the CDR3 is TGTGCCAGCAGCGTACGGGACAGGGGCACCGGGGAGCTGTTTTTT. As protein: CASSVRDRGTGELFF.

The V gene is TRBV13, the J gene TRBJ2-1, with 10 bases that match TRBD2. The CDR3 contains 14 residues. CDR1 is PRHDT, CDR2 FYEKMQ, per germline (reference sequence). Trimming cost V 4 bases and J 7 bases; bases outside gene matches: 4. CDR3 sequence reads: CASSSGLALNEQFF. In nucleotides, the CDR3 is TGTGCCAGCAGCTCGGGACTAGCGTTAAATGAGCAGTTCTTC. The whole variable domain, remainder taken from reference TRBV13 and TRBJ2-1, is AAGVIQSPRHLIKEKRETATLKCYPIPRHDTVYWYQQGPGQDPQFLISFYEKMQSDKGSIPDRFSAQQFSDYHSELNMSSLELGDSALYFCASSSGLALNEQFFGPGTRLTVL.

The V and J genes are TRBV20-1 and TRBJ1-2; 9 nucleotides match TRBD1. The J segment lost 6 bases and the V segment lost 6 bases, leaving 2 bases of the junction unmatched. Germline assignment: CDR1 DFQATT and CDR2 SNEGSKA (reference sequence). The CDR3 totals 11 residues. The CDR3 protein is CSAGTGNGYTF. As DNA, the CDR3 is TGCAGTGCCGGGACAGGGAATGGCTACACCTTC.

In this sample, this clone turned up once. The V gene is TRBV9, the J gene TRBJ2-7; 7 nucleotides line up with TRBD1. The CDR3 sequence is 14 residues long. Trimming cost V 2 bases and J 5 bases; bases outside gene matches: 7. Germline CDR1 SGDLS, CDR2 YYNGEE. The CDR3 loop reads CASSVVDRVNEQYF. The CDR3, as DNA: TGTGCCAGCAGCGTGGTTGACAGGGTCAACGAGCAGTACTTC.

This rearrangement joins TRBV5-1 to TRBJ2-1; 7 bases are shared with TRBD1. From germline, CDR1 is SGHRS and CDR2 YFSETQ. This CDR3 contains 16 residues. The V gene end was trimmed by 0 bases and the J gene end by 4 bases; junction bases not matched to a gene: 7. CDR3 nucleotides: TGCGCCAGCAGCTTGGAGGGGACAGCAACATACAATGAGCAGTTCTTC. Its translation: CASSLEGTATYNEQFF. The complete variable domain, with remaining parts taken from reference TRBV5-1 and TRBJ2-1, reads KAGVTQTPRYLIKTRGQQVTLSCSPISGHRSVSWYQQTPGQGLQFLFEYFSETQRNKGNFPGRFSGRQFSNSRSEMNVSTLELGDSALYLCASSLEGTATYNEQFFGPGTRLTVL.

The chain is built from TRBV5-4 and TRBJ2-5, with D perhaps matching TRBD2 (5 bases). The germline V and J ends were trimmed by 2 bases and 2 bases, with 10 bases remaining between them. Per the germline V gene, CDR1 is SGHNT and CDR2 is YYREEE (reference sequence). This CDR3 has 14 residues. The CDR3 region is CASSFSSTQETQYF. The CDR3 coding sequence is TGTGCCAGCAGCTTCTCTAGCACACAAGAGACCCAGTACTTC.

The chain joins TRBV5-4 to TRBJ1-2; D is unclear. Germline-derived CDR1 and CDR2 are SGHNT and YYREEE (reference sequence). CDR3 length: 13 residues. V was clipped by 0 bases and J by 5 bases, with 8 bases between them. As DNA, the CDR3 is TGTGCCAGCAGCTTGGACGGGTCATATGGCTACACCTTC. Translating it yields CASSLDGSYGYTF.

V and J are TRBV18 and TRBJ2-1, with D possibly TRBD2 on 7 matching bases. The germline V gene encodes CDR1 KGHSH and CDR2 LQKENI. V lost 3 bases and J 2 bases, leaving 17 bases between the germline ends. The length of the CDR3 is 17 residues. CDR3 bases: TGTGCCAGCTCACCCCCCCGGGGGGCCAAAACCTACAATGAGCAGTTCTTC. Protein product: CASSPPRGAKTYNEQFF.

This CDR3 is CASSHDPGQGEYEQYF. The CDR3, as DNA: TGCGCCAGCAGCCACGATCCGGGACAGGGCGAGTACGAGCAGTACTTC. This chain joins TRBV4-1 and TRBJ2-7; 9 nucleotides line up with TRBD1. This CDR3 has 16 residues. CDR1 and CDR2 from the germline V gene are MGHRA and YSYEKL. Trimming took 3 bases from V and 4 from J; bases not matched to a gene: 10.

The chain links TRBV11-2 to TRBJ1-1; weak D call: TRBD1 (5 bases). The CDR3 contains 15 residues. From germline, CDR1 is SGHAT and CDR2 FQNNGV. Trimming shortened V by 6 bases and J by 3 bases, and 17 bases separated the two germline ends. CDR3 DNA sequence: TGTGCCAGCAGTCGCGGGGGGGTTTACCACACTGAAGCTTTCTTT. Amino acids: CASSRGGVYHTEAFF.

This CDR3 is CASSGQFNEQFF. CDR3 nucleotides: TGTGCCAGCAGTGGACAATTCAATGAGCAGTTCTTC. V is TRBV7-9 and J is TRBJ2-1; perhaps TRBD1 as D (5 bases). The CDR3 has 12 amino acids. CDR1 is SEHNR, CDR2 FQNEAQ, per germline (reference sequence). Trimming pared 6 bases from V and 6 bases from J, leaving 9 bases between.

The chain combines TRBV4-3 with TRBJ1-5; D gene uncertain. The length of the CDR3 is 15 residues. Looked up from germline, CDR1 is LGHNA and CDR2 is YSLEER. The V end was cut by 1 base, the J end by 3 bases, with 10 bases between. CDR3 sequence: CASSQAWEINQPQHF. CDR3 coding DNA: TGCGCCAGCAGCCAAGCTTGGGAGATCAATCAGCCCCAGCATTTT.

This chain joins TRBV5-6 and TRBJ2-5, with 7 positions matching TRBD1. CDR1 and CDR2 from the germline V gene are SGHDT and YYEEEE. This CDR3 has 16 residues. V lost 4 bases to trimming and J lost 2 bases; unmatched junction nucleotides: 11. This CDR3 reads CASSRAAGGFQETQYF. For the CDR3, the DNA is TGTGCCAGCAGCCGCGCGGCAGGGGGATTTCAAGAGACCCAGTACTTC.

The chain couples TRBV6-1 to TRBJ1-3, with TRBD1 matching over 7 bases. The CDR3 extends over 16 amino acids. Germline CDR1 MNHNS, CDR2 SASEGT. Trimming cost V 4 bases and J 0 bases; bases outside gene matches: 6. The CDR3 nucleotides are TGTGCCAGCAGTGCGGAGGGGGCAAACTCTGGAAACACCATATATTTT. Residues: CASSAEGANSGNTIYF.

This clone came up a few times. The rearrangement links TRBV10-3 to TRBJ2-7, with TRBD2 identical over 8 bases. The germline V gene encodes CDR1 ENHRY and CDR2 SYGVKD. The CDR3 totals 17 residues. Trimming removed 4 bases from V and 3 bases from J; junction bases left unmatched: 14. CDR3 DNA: TGTGCCATCAGTGCAGCGGGAGCATTGCCCTCCTACTACGAGCAGTACTTC. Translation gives CAISAAGALPSYYEQYF.

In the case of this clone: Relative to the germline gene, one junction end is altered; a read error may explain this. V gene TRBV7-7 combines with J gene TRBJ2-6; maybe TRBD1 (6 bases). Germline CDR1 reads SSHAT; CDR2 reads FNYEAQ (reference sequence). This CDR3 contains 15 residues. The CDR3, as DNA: TGTGCTAGCAGCTTAGACAGGACTGGGGCCAACGTCCTGACTTTC. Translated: CASSLDRTGANVLTF.

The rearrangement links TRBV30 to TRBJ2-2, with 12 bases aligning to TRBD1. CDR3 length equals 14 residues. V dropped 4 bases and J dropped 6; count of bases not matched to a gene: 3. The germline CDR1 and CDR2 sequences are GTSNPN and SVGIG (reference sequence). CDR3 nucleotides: TGTGCCTGGACTGGGACAGGGGGCTCCGGGGAGCTGTTTTTT. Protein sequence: CAWTGTGGSGELFF.

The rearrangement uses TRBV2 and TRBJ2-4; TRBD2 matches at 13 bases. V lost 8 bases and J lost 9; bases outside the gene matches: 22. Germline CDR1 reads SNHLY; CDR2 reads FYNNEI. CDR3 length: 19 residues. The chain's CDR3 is CASGADTPELAGGLGIQYF. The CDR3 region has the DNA TGTGCCAGCGGGGCAGACACCCCGGAACTAGCGGGGGGGCTGGGCATTCAGTACTTC.

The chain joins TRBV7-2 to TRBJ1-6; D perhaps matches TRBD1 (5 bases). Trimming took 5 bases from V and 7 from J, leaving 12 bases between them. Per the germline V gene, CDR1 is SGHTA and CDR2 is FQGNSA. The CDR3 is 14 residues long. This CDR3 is CASSPAPGNSPLHF. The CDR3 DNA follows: TGTGCCAGCAGCCCAGCCCCAGGGAATTCACCCCTCCACTTT.

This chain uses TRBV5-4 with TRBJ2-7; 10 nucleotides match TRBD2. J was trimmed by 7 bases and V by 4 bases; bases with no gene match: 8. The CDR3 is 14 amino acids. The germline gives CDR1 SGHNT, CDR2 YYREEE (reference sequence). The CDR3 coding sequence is TGTGCCAGCAGCGCAATAGCGGGAGGAGGAGAGCAGTACTTC. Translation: CASSAIAGGGEQYF.

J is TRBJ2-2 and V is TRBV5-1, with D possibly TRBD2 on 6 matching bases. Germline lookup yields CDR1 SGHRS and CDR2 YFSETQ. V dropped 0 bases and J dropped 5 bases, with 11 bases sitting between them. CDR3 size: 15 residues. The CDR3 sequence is CASSLAGEVTGELFF. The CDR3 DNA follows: TGCGCCAGCAGCTTGGCGGGGGAGGTAACCGGGGAGCTGTTTTTT.